This T cell receptor (beta chain) stems from a study of blood T cells in healthy people across ages. The study's findings and limits: Per million T cells, TCR beta diversity dropped roughly linearly as age increased.

Remarks on this clonotype: Its antigen remains unidentified.

V lost 0 bases and J lost 5; bases outside the gene matches: 5. The CDR3 sequence is 15 residues long. Per the germline V gene, CDR1 is DFQATT and CDR2 is SNEGSKA (reference sequence). Next came a second PCR, run for 7 to 11 cycles, which used a sample-barcoded 5' primer along with a J-beta primer mix. TCRdb re-analysed the 5' RACE reads in MiXCR, keeping a single row per CDR3 protein. The sample has 790,000 or so distinct CDR3 sequences, around three fifths seen once. The specimen sequenced was blood. The rearrangement uses TRBV20-1 and TRBJ2-1, with 9 bases fitting TRBD2. The sequence came from a man aged 35 to 55 in good health. The CDR3 here is CSARDPGTSNNEQFF. CDR3 DNA: TGCAGTGCTAGAGATCCCGGGACTAGCAACAATGAGCAGTTCTTC.